The next 5 T cell receptor beta chains were all read from a single sample in a study of T cell changes during pregnancy in multiple sclerosis. The method was immunoSEQ multiplex PCR; TCRdb's version includes in-frame clones alone and lacks a portion of them. The sample yields tens of thousands of clones, 90% to 95% seen once. Source: CD4+ T cells from peripheral blood mononuclear cells, taken in the third trimester of pregnancy. Receptors were obtained from a female donor with multiple sclerosis, enrolled in a pregnancy study.

The chain combines TRBV2 with TRBJ2-7, with a possible D match to TRBD2 (6 bases). This CDR3 region has 14 residues. Germline CDR1 SNHLY, CDR2 FYNNEI. Trimming removed 2 bases at V and 7 bases at J, with 15 bases between. The DNA of the CDR3 is TGTGCCAGCAGTGAAATGCGGTCTGGAGGGGAGCAGTACTTC. Protein: CASSEMRSGGEQYF.

This clone was counted a single time. This chain joins TRBV18 and TRBJ1-1; D perhaps matches TRBD1 (6 bases). Per germline, CDR1 KGHSH and CDR2 LQKENI. V was clipped by 3 bases and J by 1 base, with 12 bases between them. The CDR3 extends over 15 amino acids. The CDR3 is CASSPDRSRNTEAFF. CDR3 coding DNA: TGTGCCAGCTCACCTGACAGGTCTCGGAACACTGAAGCTTTCTTT.

The chain is built from TRBV7-6 and TRBJ2-7, with TRBD2 matching 8 bases. This CDR3 is built from 16 residues. The J segment lost 6 bases and the V segment lost 5 bases, leaving 15 bases of the junction unmatched. The germline V gene has CDR1 SGHVS and CDR2 FNYEAQ. The CDR3 DNA reads as TGTGCCAGCAGCGAAACTAGCGGAAGGGGATATGGCGAGCAGTACTTC. Its translation: CASSETSGRGYGEQYF. Together with reference TRBV7-6 and TRBJ2-7, the CDR3 gives the full variable domain: GAGVSQSPRYKVTKRGQDVALRCDPISGHVSLYWYRQALGQGPEFLTYFNYEAQQDKSGLPNDRFSAERPEGSISTLTIQRTEQRDSAMYRCASSETSGRGYGEQYFGPGTRLTVT.

In its sample, this clone was seen once. This chain uses TRBV2 with TRBJ1-2; D possibly corresponds to TRBD1 (6 bases). CDR3 length: 15 amino acids. The V end was cut by 2 bases, the J end by 3 bases, with 13 bases between. CDR1 and CDR2 (germline): SNHLY, FYNNEI. The CDR3: CASSESRGGYYGYTF. The CDR3 DNA reads as TGTGCCAGCAGTGAATCCAGGGGAGGGTACTATGGCTACACCTTC.

This chain joins TRBV28 and TRBJ2-7, with 9 bases identical to TRBD2. The CDR3 has 14 amino acids. In germline, CDR1 is MDHEN, CDR2 SYDVKM. J lost 0 bases, V lost 8 bases, and 5 bases had no gene match. In DNA form, the CDR3 reads TGTGCCAGCCAGACTAGCGGTAGCTCCTACGAGCAGTACTTC. It yields the protein CASQTSGSSYEQYF.